The 6 T cell receptor beta chains below were found in one sample sequenced in a study of chemoradiotherapy in HPV16-positive cancers. Libraries were prepared by immunoSEQ multiplex PCR; TCRdb keeps only in-frame clonotypes and omits some of them. The sample consists of some 2,100 clones, 70% to 90% of them appearing once. The specimen comprised tumor tissue, sampled from a patient who underwent chemoradiotherapy. The source is a human donor with HPV-associated anogenital cancer.

This clone is categorized as large. J is TRBJ1-6 and V is TRBV27, with 7 bases lining up with TRBD1. V trimming: 6 bases; J trimming: 3 bases; junction bases outside the gene matches: 14. Germline CDR1 and CDR2: MNHEY and SMNVEV (reference sequence). There are 18 residues in the CDR3. CDR3 loop: CASSVRTGVGSYNSPLHF. In DNA form, the CDR3 reads TGTGCCAGCAGCGTCAGGACAGGTGTCGGTAGCTATAATTCACCCCTCCACTTT.

The chain recombines TRBV7-9 with TRBJ2-2; D remains ambiguous. Trimming took 1 base from V and 1 from J, leaving 7 bases between them. The CDR3 has 15 amino acids. Per germline, CDR1 SEHNR and CDR2 FQNEAQ (reference sequence). CDR3 sequence: CASSLVGWNTGELFF. CDR3 bases: TGTGCCAGCAGCTTAGTTGGCTGGAACACCGGGGAGCTGTTTTTT.

V gene TRBV7-9 combines with J gene TRBJ2-5; 13 bases are shared with TRBD2. The CDR3 loop spans 16 amino acids. CDR1 and CDR2 from the germline V gene are SEHNR and FQNEAQ (reference sequence). V lost 5 bases to trimming and J lost 1 base; unmatched junction nucleotides: 4. CDR3 coding DNA: TGTGCCAGCAGCGCCACTAGCGGGGGGGCCCAAGAGACCCAGTACTTC. Translation gives CASSATSGGAQETQYF.

CDR3 DNA: TGTGCCAGCAGCCTAGGACAGTACAATGAGCAGTTCTTC. Its protein is CASSLGQYNEQFF. J is TRBJ2-1 and V is TRBV7-3; D is possibly TRBD1 (6 bases). V lost 5 bases and J lost 4, with 9 bases in between. Germline CDR1 is SGHTA and CDR2 is FQGTGA. This CDR3 is built from 13 residues.

The chain is built from TRBV10-3 and TRBJ2-7; perhaps TRBD1 as D (5 bases). The CDR3 has 16 residues. Germline lookup yields CDR1 ENHRY and CDR2 SYGVKD. V dropped 0 bases and J dropped 0 bases, with 12 bases sitting between them. In DNA form, the CDR3 reads TGTGCCATCAGTGAGTCGGGGCCAGTAAACTCCTACGAGCAGTACTTC. Its protein product is CAISESGPVNSYEQYF.

The V gene is TRBV27, the J gene TRBJ2-1; TRBD1 is a possible D gene (6 bases). The CDR3 consists of 14 residues. Germline values: CDR1 MNHEY, CDR2 SMNVEV (reference sequence). V lost 5 bases and J 8 bases, leaving 16 bases between the germline ends. CDR3 DNA sequence: TGTGCCAGCAGTGTCCGGGACACGGGCTATGAGCAGTTCTTC. This sequence encodes CASSVRDTGYEQFF.